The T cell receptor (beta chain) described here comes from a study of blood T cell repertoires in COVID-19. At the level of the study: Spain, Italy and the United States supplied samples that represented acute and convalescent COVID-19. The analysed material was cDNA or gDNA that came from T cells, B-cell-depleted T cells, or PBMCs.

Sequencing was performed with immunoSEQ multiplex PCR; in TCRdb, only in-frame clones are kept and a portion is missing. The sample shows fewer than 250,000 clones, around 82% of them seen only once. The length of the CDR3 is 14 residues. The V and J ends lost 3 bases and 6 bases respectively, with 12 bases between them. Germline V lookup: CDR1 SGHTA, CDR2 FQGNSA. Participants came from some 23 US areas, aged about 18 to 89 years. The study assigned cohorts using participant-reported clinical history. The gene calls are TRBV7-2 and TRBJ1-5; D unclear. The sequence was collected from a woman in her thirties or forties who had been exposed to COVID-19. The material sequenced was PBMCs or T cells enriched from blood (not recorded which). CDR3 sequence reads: CASSFRSPSQPQHF. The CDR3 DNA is TGTGCCAGCAGCTTTAGGAGCCCGAGTCAGCCCCAGCATTTT.